This T cell receptor beta chain was documented in a study of low-dose radiotherapy and immunotherapy resistance in tumors. In the study overall: Each two-week cycle included intravenous cyclophosphamide 200 mg/m2, given one day before radiation and immunotherapy.

This clonotype has just one count. Primers used for first-strand cDNA, a TRAV- and TRBV-specific set, covered both alpha and beta chains. It was with a constant-region primer and a V-primer adapter that TCRs were amplified over around 18 PCR cycles. TCRdb ran MiXCR on the reads and lists one entry per CDR3 protein. Of 85,000 to 95,000 distinct CDR3 sequences in the sample, more than 7.5% are singletons; the top ten hold 0.95% to 1.3%. This CDR3 spans 16 amino acids. Germline V gene data show CDR1 as SGHTS and CDR2 as YDEGEE. The time point was: before trial treatment. The sequencing used PBMCs, collected before treatment. The receptor comes from a male donor with prostate cancer. The V call is TRBV5-8, the J call TRBJ1-5; TRBD1 agrees at 7 bases. The DNA end lines up better with TRBJ2-3; the J call may be wrong. The CDR3 DNA sequence: TGTGCCAGCAGCTTTGAGATAGGGGGCCGGAATCAGCCCCAGTATTTT. It codes for CASSFEIGGRNQPQYF.